This entry lists 26 T cell receptor beta chains sequenced from one sample in a study of cytomegalovirus exposure and HLA in healthy donors. PCR used 60 Vbeta primers and 13 Jbeta primers. TCRdb's copy holds only in-frame clones and misses some; the assay was immunoSEQ multiplex PCR. The sample lists around 90,000 clones, more than 60% seen once, with around 2.5% in the top ten. Sequences were obtained from PBMCs. All receptors come from a man aged 25-45 years in good health and CMV-seronegative.

Worth noting for this clone: A junction boundary mismatches the germline segment, possibly from a read error. The chain combines TRBV25-1 with TRBJ1-2; D may be TRBD1 (5 bases). The CDR3 length is 14 residues. CDR1 is MGHDK and CDR2 is SYGVNS in the germline V gene. The CDR3 region is CASSETGRNYGHTF. The DNA for the CDR3 is TGTGCCAGCAGTGAAACAGGCCGGAACTATGGCCACACCTTC.

The gene calls are TRBV5-5 and TRBJ2-3; D may be TRBD2 (5 bases). CDR3 length: 14 amino acids. V lost 9 bases, J lost 4 bases, and 18 bases lay in between. Germline CDR1 SGHKS, CDR2 YYEKEE (reference sequence). The chain's CDR3 is CATSTTVGADTQYF. The CDR3 DNA sequence: TGTGCCACCTCCACCACTGTCGGGGCAGATACGCAGTATTTT. The whole variable domain, filled in from reference TRBV5-5 and TRBJ2-3, reads DAGVTQSPTHLIKTRGQQVTLRCSPISGHKSVSWYQQVLGQGPQFIFQYYEKEERGRGNFPDRFSARQFPNYSSELNVNALLLGDSALYLCATSTTVGADTQYFGPGTRLTVL.

The CDR3 is CASTGRGGGGETQYF. The CDR3 DNA sequence: TGTGCCAGCACTGGCCGGGGAGGGGGTGGAGAGACCCAGTACTTC. The chain joins TRBV6-1 to TRBJ2-5; D is perhaps TRBD2 (7 bases). CDR3 length: 15 residues. Trimming removed 7 bases from V and 4 bases from J, with 19 bases in between. Germline-derived CDR1 and CDR2 are MNHNS and SASEGT.

This sequence joins TRBV6-5 and TRBJ2-1; D perhaps matches TRBD1 (6 bases). Trimming took off 0 bases at V and 15 bases at J, with 18 bases between the two ends. Germline V CDR1 and CDR2: MNHEY, SVGAGI. The CDR3 spans 14 residues. This CDR3 is CASSYSALTGLGFF. CDR3 nucleotides: TGTGCCAGCAGTTACTCCGCCTTGACAGGTCTGGGGTTCTTC.

The chain combines TRBV5-1 with TRBJ2-2; 9 bases agree with TRBD1. With 5 bases clipped from V and 0 bases from J, the junction kept 2 bases outside the gene matches. The CDR3 covers 15 residues. Per germline, CDR1 SGHRS and CDR2 YFSETQ. This chain's CDR3 is CASRQGAPNTGELFF. The CDR3 nucleotides read TGCGCCAGCAGACAGGGGGCCCCGAACACCGGGGAGCTGTTTTTT.

The chain employs TRBV7-2 and TRBJ1-3, with a weak D call TRBD1 (6 bases). CDR1 is SGHTA and CDR2 is FQGNSA in the germline V gene. The CDR3 length is 16 residues. V was clipped by 1 base and J by 3 bases, with 13 bases between them. The CDR3 DNA reads TGTGCCAGCAGCTTAGTAGGGGGGGTCATTGGAAACACCATATATTTT. Protein sequence: CASSLVGGVIGNTIYF.

The chain uses TRBV28 and TRBJ2-3; D is possibly TRBD1 (8 bases). The CDR3 extends over 16 amino acids. The V gene lost 5 bases and the J gene lost 0 bases, with 15 bases spanning the gap. From germline, CDR1 is MDHEN and CDR2 SYDVKM. CDR3 sequence (DNA): TGTGCCAGCAGTACAGGGGGGGTATTTAGCACAGATACGCAGTATTTT. It translates to CASSTGGVFSTDTQYF. The complete variable domain, with remaining parts taken from reference TRBV28 and TRBJ2-3, reads DVKVTQSSRYLVKRTGEKVFLECVQDMDHENMFWYRQDPGLGLRLIYFSYDVKMKEKGDIPEGYSVSREKKERFSLILESASTNQTSMYLCASSTGGVFSTDTQYFGPGTRLTVL.

This clone was seen a few times. The V call is TRBV5-1, the J call TRBJ2-5; 14 bases match TRBD2. Germline V gene lookup returns CDR1 SGHRS and CDR2 YFSETQ. With 3 bases clipped from V and 1 base from J, the junction kept 5 bases outside the gene matches. The CDR3 has 17 amino acids. The CDR3: CASSSGLAGAIQETQYF. The CDR3, as DNA: TGCGCCAGCAGCTCGGGACTAGCGGGGGCCATCCAAGAGACCCAGTACTTC.

This clone occurred a few times. The chain employs TRBV30 and TRBJ1-1, with 10 bases identical to TRBD1. V trimming: 4 bases; J trimming: 6 bases; junction bases outside the gene matches: 8. The CDR3 extends over 14 amino acids. Germline CDR1 is GTSNPN and CDR2 is SVGIG (reference sequence). CDR3 sequence reads: CAWMDRGFGAEAFF. The CDR3 DNA reads as TGTGCCTGGATGGACAGGGGGTTCGGGGCTGAAGCTTTCTTT. The variable domain in full, with the rest retrieved from reference TRBV30 and TRBJ1-1, is SQTIHQWPATLVQPVGSPLSLECTVEGTSNPNLYWYRQAAGRGLQLLFYSVGIGQISSEVPQNLSASRPQDRQFILSSKKLLLSDSGFYLCAWMDRGFGAEAFFGQGTRLTVV.

The chain uses TRBV5-6 and TRBJ1-1; D gene ambiguous. Germline CDR1 SGHDT, CDR2 YYEEEE. V was cut by 5 bases and J by 1 base, with 9 bases left in between. The CDR3 has 13 residues. This CDR3 is CASSLVPNTEAFF. The CDR3 DNA sequence: TGTGCCAGCAGTCTCGTTCCGAACACTGAAGCTTTCTTT.

The chain recombines TRBV27 with TRBJ2-5, with a tentative D call TRBD1 (5 bases). V was pared by 2 bases and J by 4 bases, with 14 bases between. Germline values: CDR1 MNHEY, CDR2 SMNVEV (reference sequence). The CDR3 runs to 15 residues. CDR3 region: CASSLSSLGAETQYF. DNA for the CDR3: TGTGCCAGCAGTTTAAGTTCCCTTGGGGCAGAGACCCAGTACTTC.

As for this clone: In the same sample, other DNA sequences code for this CDR3. The chain employs TRBV28 and TRBJ1-5; perhaps TRBD1 as D (5 bases). Germline V gene lookup returns CDR1 MDHEN and CDR2 SYDVKM. V shed 2 bases and J shed 6 bases, with 17 bases lying between them. The CDR3 length is 16 residues. In DNA, the CDR3 is TGTGCCAGCAGTTTACGCCTGCAGGGTGGAAGTCAGCCCCAGCATTTT. Translated, it gives CASSLRLQGGSQPQHF.

The chain couples TRBV5-1 to TRBJ2-2; D possibly corresponds to TRBD1 (6 bases). Germline CDR1 reads SGHRS; CDR2 reads YFSETQ. Trimming took 5 bases from V and 0 from J, leaving 11 bases between them. CDR3 size: 15 residues. The CDR3 is CASRPGTTNTGELFF. The CDR3 DNA reads TGCGCCAGCAGACCCGGGACAACGAACACCGGGGAGCTGTTTTTT.

The chain is built from TRBV6-1 and TRBJ2-7; no clear D gene. Germline lookup yields CDR1 MNHNS and CDR2 SASEGT. Trimming removed 0 bases from V and 2 bases from J, with 5 bases in between. The CDR3 has 13 amino acids. CDR3 residues: CASSEAWPYEQYF. The CDR3 coding sequence is TGTGCCAGCAGTGAAGCATGGCCCTACGAGCAGTACTTC.

The V call is TRBV29-1, the J call TRBJ1-2; 11 bases line up with TRBD1. Germline CDR1 is SQVTM and CDR2 is ANQGSEA. With 3 bases clipped from V and 5 bases from J, the junction kept 2 bases outside the gene matches. CDR3 length equals 13 residues. The CDR3 loop is CSVEDRGQYGYTF. CDR3 DNA sequence: TGCAGCGTTGAGGACAGGGGGCAGTATGGCTACACCTTC.

Remarks on this clone: One junction end disagrees with the germline gene, perhaps due to a read error. The sample carries other DNA sequences with the same CDR3. J is TRBJ2-7 and V is TRBV6-1, with D possibly TRBD2 on 6 matching bases. The CDR3 spans 16 residues. Germline CDR1 reads MNHNS; CDR2 reads SASEGT. As DNA, the CDR3 is TGCGCCAGCAGTGAATTATCCCGGGAGCTTTCCTACGAGCAGTACTTC. Protein sequence: CASSELSRELSYEQYF.

This clone was counted once. V is TRBV7-2 and J is TRBJ1-1; D might be TRBD1 (5 bases). The CDR3 contains 17 residues. The V gene lost 2 bases and the J gene lost 1 base, with 17 bases spanning the gap. Germline V lookup: CDR1 SGHTA, CDR2 FQGNSA. The CDR3 bases are TGTGCCAGCAGCTTACTGGGTCGGATGGGGGGGAACACTGAAGCTTTCTTT. It codes for CASSLLGRMGGNTEAFF.

The CDR3 reads CASGLGLTGEGNQPQHF. As DNA, the CDR3 is TGTGCTAGTGGTTTGGGTCTGACAGGGGAGGGCAATCAGCCCCAGCATTTT. The rearrangement uses TRBV12-5 and TRBJ1-5, with 8 bases that match TRBD1. CDR1 is LGHNT, CDR2 FRNRAP, per germline. The ends lost 1 base at V and 2 bases at J; junction bases unmatched: 7. The CDR3 covers 17 residues. The full variable domain, completed using reference TRBV12-5 and TRBJ1-5, is DARVTQTPRHKVTEMGQEVTMRCQPILGHNTVFWYRQTMMQGLELLAYFRNRAPLDDSGMPKDRFSAEMPDATLATLKIQPSEPRDSAVYFCASGLGLTGEGNQPQHFGDGTRLSIL.

This clone occurred a few times. This CDR3 reads CASSRGTSSKETQYF. The CDR3 DNA sequence: TGTGCCAGCAGCCGTGGGACTAGCTCAAAGGAGACCCAGTACTTC. V gene TRBV5-4 combines with J gene TRBJ2-5; 9 nucleotides line up with TRBD2. Germline assignment: CDR1 SGHNT and CDR2 YYREEE (reference sequence). There are 15 residues in the CDR3. V gave up 4 bases and J gave up 5 bases; unmatched junction bases: 9.

The chain joins TRBV2 to TRBJ1-4; no definite D call. Looked up from germline, CDR1 is SNHLY and CDR2 is FYNNEI. The CDR3 totals 15 residues. CDR3 coding DNA: TGTGCAATAAATGAAGGGAGGGCGACTAATGAAAAACTGTTTTTT. Protein: CAINEGRATNEKLFF.

This CDR3 is CASRKSIQGSATEAFF. CDR3 coding DNA: TGTGCCAGCAGGAAGAGTATACAGGGCTCCGCCACTGAAGCTTTCTTT. The chain recombines TRBV27 with TRBJ1-1; tentative D call: TRBD1 (6 bases). The germline CDR1 and CDR2 sequences are MNHEY and SMNVEV (reference sequence). The CDR3 contains 16 residues. Trimming removed 6 bases at V and 4 bases at J, with 21 bases between.

V usage is TRBV7-2 and J usage is TRBJ1-2; perhaps TRBD1 as D (5 bases). Trimming took off 2 bases at V and 6 bases at J, with 10 bases between the two ends. Germline CDR1 and CDR2: SGHTA and FQGNSA. The CDR3 loop spans 13 amino acids. CDR3 loop: CASSLRQTDGYTF. As DNA, the CDR3 is TGTGCCAGCAGCTTAAGACAGACGGATGGCTACACCTTC. The full variable domain, rest sourced from reference TRBV7-2 and TRBJ1-2, is GAGVSQSPSNKVTEKGKDVELRCDPISGHTALYWYRQSLGQGLEFLIYFQGNSAPDKSGLPSDRFSAERTGGSVSTLTIQRTQQEDSAVYLCASSLRQTDGYTFGSGTRLTVV.

The chain couples TRBV4-2 to TRBJ2-3; 10 nucleotides align to TRBD2. CDR1 and CDR2 (germline): LGHNA, YNFKEQ. The CDR3 has 17 amino acids. The junction had 8 bases not matched to a gene; V was cut back by 0 bases and J by 5 bases. DNA of the CDR3: TGTGCCAGCAGCCAAGATCTCCAGCGGGGGGGCGTAGATACGCAGTATTTT. This gives the protein CASSQDLQRGGVDTQYF.

The genes are TRBV5-1 and TRBJ2-2; D is possibly TRBD1 (6 bases). Germline lookup yields CDR1 SGHRS and CDR2 YFSETQ. Trimming cost V 1 base and J 3 bases, with 13 bases left between them. The CDR3 is 16 residues long. CDR3 protein: CASSLPGQGDTGELFF. The CDR3 DNA follows: TGCGCCAGCAGCTTGCCGGGACAAGGGGACACCGGGGAGCTGTTTTTT.

The V gene is TRBV7-9, the J gene TRBJ1-4; weak D call: TRBD1 (5 bases). The CDR3 totals 15 residues. V was clipped by 5 bases and J by 0 bases, with 10 bases between them. CDR1 is SEHNR and CDR2 is FQNEAQ in the germline V gene (reference sequence). The DNA for the CDR3 is TGTGCCAGCAGCATACGGGGGGCAACTAATGAAAAACTGTTTTTT. The encoded protein is CASSIRGATNEKLFF.

The chain has TRBV12-5 and TRBJ1-4, with D perhaps TRBD1 (5 bases). Germline V lookup: CDR1 LGHNT, CDR2 FRNRAP. This CDR3 is built from 16 residues. V lost 0 bases and J 5 bases, leaving 13 bases between the germline ends. The CDR3 DNA reads as TGTGCTAGTGGTTTGGTAGGCCAGGGTGTAAATGAAAAACTGTTTTTT. This translates into CASGLVGQGVNEKLFF.